This record covers a single TCR beta chain. Trimming took 4 bases from V and 0 from J, leaving 7 bases between them. The CDR3 is made up of 12 amino acids. In germline, CDR1 is SQVTM, CDR2 ANQGSEA. The study profiled TCR beta VDJ and CDR3 using genomic DNA as template. TCRdb independently ran MiXCR on the reads; one entry per CDR3 protein. The sample holds hundreds of thousands of distinct CDR3 sequences, about 56% seen once. The data were obtained in a study of CD8+CD57+ T cells in acquired aplastic anemia. At the level of the study: When averaged, DNA from sorted CD4+ and CD8+ cells came to approximately 3.2 ug.

V usage is TRBV29-1 and J usage is TRBJ2-7; TRBD1 might be the D (5 bases). Sequencing input: sorted CD4+, CD8+, or CD8+CD57+ T cells (not recorded which) from PBMCs. The TCR sequence derives from a human donor with severe aplastic anemia or a healthy control (not recorded which). The CDR3 sequence is CSVGQSSYEQYF. The CDR3 DNA is TGCAGCGTTGGACAGAGCTCCTACGAGCAGTACTTC.